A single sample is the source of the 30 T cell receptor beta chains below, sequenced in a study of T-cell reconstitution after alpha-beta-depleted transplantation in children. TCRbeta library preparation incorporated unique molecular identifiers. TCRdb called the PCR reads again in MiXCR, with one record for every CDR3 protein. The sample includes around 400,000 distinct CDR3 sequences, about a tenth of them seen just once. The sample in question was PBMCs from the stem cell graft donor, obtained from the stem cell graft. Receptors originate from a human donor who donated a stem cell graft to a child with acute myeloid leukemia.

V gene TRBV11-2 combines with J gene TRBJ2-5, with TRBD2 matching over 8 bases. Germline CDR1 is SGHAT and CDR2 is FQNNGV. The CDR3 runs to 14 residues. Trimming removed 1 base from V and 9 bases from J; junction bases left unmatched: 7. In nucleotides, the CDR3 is TGTGCCAGCAGCTTAGGGGCAAGGCGGGAGGCCCAGTACTTC. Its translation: CASSLGARREAQYF.

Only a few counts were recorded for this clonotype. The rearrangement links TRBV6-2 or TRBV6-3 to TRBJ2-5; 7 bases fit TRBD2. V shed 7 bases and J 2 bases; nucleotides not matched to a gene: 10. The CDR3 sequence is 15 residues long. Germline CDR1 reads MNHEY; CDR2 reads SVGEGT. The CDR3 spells CASTPRSGGQETQYF. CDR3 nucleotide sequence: TGTGCCAGCACGCCCCGATCGGGGGGACAAGAGACCCAGTACTTC.

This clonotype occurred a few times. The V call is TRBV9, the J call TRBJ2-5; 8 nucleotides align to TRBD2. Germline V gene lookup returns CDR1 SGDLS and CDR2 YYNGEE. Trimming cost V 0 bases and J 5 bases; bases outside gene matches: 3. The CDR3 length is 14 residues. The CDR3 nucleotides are TGTGCCAGCAGCGTAGCGGGAGGGACGGAGACCCAGTACTTC. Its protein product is CASSVAGGTETQYF.

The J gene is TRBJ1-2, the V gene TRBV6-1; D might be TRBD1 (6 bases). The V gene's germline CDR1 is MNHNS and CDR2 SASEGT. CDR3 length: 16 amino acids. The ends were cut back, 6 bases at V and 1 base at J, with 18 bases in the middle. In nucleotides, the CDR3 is TGTGCCAGCAGCCCCGACCCGGGACACAATAACTATGGCTACACCTTC. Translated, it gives CASSPDPGHNNYGYTF.

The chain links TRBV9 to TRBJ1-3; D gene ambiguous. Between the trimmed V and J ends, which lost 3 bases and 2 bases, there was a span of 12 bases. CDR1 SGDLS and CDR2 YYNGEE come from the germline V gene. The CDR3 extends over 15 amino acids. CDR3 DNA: TGTGCCAGCAGCGGTAGGCTTCCGCCTGGAAACACCATATATTTT. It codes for CASSGRLPPGNTIYF.

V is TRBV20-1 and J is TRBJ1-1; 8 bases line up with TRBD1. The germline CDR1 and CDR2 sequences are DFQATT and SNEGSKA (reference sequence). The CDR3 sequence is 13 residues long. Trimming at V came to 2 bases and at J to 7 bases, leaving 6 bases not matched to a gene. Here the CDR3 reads CSARLDRASEAFF. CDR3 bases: TGCAGTGCTAGACTGGACAGGGCAAGTGAAGCTTTCTTT.

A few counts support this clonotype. CDR3 sequence reads: CASSYSGTGAGYTF. The CDR3 DNA follows: TGTGCCAGCAGTTACTCCGGGACAGGGGCTGGCTACACCTTC. The rearrangement uses TRBV6-5 and TRBJ1-2; TRBD1 matches 10 bases. Germline assignment: CDR1 MNHEY and CDR2 SVGAGI. The CDR3 sequence is 14 residues long. The junction had 2 bases not matched to a gene; V was cut back by 0 bases and J by 7 bases.

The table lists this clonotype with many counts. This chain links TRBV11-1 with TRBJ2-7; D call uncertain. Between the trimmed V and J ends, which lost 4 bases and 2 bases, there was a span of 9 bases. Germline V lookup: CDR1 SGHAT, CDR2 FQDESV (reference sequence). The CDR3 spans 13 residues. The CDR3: CASSSPPAYEQYF. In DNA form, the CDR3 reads TGTGCCAGCAGCTCACCCCCGGCCTACGAGCAGTACTTC.

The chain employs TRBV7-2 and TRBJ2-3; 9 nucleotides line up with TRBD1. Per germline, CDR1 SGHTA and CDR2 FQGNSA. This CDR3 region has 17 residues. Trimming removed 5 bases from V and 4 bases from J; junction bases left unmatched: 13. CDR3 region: CASSRMIGTGRADTQYF. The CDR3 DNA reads TGTGCCAGCAGCCGGATGATCGGGACAGGGAGGGCAGATACGCAGTATTTT.

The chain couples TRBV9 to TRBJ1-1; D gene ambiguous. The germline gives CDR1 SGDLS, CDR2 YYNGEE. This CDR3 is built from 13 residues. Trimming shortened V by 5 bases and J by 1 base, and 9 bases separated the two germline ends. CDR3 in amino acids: CASSTGWNTEAFF. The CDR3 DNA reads TGTGCCAGCAGTACGGGCTGGAACACTGAAGCTTTCTTT.

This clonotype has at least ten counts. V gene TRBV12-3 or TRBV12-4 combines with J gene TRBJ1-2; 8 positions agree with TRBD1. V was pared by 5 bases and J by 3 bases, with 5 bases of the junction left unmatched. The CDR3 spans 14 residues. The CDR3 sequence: CASSASTGDYGYTF. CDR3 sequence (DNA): TGTGCCAGCAGTGCCTCGACAGGGGACTATGGCTACACCTTC.

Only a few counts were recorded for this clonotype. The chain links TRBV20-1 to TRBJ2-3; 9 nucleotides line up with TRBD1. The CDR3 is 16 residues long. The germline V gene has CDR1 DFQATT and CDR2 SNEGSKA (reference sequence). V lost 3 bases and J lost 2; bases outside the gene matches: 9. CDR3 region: CSARGGTGSLTDTQYF. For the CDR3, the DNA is TGCAGTGCTAGGGGAGGGACAGGGAGTCTCACAGATACGCAGTATTTT.

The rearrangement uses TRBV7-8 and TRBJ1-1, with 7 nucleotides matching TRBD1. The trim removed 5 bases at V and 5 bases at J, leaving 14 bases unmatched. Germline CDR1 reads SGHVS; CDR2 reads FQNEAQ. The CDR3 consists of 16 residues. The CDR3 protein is CASSILDRLSWTEAFF. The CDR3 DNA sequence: TGTGCCAGCAGCATCTTGGACAGGTTGTCGTGGACTGAAGCTTTCTTT. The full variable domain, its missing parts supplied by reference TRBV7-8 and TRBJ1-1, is GAGVSQSPRYKVAKRGQDVALRCDPISGHVSLFWYQQALGQGPEFLTYFQNEAQLDKSGLPSDRFFAERPEGSVSTLKIQRTQQEDSAVYLCASSILDRLSWTEAFFGQGTRLTVV.

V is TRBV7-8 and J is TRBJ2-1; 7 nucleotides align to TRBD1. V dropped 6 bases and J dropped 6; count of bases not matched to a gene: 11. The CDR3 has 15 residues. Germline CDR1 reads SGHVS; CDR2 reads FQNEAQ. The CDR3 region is CASSSSGTESNEQFF. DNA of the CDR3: TGTGCCAGCAGTTCCTCCGGGACAGAGAGCAATGAGCAGTTCTTC.

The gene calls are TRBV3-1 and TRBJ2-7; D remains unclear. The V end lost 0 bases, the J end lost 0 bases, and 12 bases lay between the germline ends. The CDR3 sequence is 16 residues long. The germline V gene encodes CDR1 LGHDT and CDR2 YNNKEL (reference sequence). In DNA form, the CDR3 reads TGTGCCAGCAGCCAAGATTTAACAGCAAACTCCTACGAGCAGTACTTC. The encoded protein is CASSQDLTANSYEQYF.

The CDR3 nucleotides read TGCGCCAGCAGGTCCCCAGGTTTATCTGAAGCTTTCTTT. Translation gives CASRSPGLSEAFF. This chain links TRBV5-1 with TRBJ1-1, with D hard to call. V lost 5 bases, J lost 6 bases, and 14 bases lay in between. There are 13 residues in the CDR3. Germline assignment: CDR1 SGHRS and CDR2 YFSETQ.

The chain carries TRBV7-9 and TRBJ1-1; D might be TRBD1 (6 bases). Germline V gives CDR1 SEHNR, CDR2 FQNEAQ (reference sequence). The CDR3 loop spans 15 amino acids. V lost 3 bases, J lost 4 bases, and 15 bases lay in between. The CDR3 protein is CASSFGRGGSTEAFF. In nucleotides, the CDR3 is TGTGCCAGCAGCTTCGGCAGGGGCGGTAGCACTGAAGCTTTCTTT. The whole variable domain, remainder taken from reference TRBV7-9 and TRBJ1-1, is DTGVSQNPRHKITKRGQNVTFRCDPISEHNRLYWYRQTLGQGPEFLTYFQNEAQLEKSRLLSDRFSAERPKGSFSTLEIQRTEQGDSAMYLCASSFGRGGSTEAFFGQGTRLTVV.

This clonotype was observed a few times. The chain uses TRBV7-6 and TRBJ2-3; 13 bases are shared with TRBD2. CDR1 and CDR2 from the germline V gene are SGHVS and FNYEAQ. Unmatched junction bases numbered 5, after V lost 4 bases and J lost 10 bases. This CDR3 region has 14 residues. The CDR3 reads CASSSGLAGAAQYF. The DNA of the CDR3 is TGTGCCAGCAGCTCAGGACTAGCGGGGGCTGCGCAGTATTTT.

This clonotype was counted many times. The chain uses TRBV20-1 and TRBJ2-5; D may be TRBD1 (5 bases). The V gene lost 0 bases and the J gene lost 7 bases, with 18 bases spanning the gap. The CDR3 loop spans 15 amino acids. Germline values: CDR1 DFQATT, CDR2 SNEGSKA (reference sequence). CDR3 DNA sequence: TGCAGTGCTAGAGACGTCCTTGGACACGGCCTGACCCAGTACTTC. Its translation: CSARDVLGHGLTQYF.

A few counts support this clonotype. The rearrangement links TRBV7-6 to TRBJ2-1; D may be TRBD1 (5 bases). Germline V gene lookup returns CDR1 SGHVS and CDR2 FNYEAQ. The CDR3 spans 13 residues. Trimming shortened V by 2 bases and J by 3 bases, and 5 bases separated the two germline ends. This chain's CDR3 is CASSLRGYNEQFF. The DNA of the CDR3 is TGTGCCAGCAGCTTAAGGGGCTACAATGAGCAGTTCTTC.

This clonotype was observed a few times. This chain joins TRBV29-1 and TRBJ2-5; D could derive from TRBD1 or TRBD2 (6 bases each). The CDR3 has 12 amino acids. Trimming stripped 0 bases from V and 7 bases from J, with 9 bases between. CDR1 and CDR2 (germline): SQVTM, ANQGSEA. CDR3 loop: CSVEEGGGTQYF. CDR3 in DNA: TGCAGCGTTGAAGAAGGGGGAGGGACCCAGTACTTC. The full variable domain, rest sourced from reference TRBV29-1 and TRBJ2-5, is SAVISQKPSRDICQRGTSLTIQCQVDSQVTMMFWYRQQPGQSLTLIATANQGSEATYESGFVIDKFPISRPNLTFSTLTVSNMSPEDSSIYLCSVEEGGGTQYFGPGTRLLVL.

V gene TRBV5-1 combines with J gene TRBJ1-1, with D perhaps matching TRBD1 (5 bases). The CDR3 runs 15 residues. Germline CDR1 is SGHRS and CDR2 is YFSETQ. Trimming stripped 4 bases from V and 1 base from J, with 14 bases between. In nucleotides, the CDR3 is TGCGCCAGCAGCCCAGGGCCGGGCCGGAACACTGAAGCTTTCTTT. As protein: CASSPGPGRNTEAFF.

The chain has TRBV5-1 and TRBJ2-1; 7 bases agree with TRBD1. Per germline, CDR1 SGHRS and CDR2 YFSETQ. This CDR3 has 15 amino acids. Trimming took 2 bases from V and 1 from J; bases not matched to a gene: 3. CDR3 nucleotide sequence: TGCGCCAGCAGCTTAACAGGGGAATCCTACAATGAGCAGTTCTTC. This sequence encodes CASSLTGESYNEQFF. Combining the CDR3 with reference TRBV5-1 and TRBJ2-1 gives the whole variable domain KAGVTQTPRYLIKTRGQQVTLSCSPISGHRSVSWYQQTPGQGLQFLFEYFSETQRNKGNFPGRFSGRQFSNSRSEMNVSTLELGDSALYLCASSLTGESYNEQFFGPGTRLTVL.

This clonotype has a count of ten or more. CDR3 nucleotide sequence: TGTGCCAGCTCCCCCGGCAGGACTAGCGGGGCGACCAATGAGCAGTTCTTC. Its translation: CASSPGRTSGATNEQFF. The chain carries TRBV5-4 and TRBJ2-1; 12 bases line up with TRBD2. This CDR3 region has 17 residues. The V gene end was trimmed by 7 bases and the J gene end by 6 bases; junction bases not matched to a gene: 14. The germline V gene has CDR1 SGHNT and CDR2 YYREEE (reference sequence).

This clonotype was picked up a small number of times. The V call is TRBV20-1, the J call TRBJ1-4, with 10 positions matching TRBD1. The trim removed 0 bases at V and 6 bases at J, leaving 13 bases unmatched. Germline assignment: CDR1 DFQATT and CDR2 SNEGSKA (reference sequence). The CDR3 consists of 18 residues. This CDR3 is CSARDLATGGAGYEKLFF. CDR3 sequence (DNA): TGCAGTGCTAGAGATCTAGCGACAGGGGGCGCGGGGTATGAAAAACTGTTTTTT.

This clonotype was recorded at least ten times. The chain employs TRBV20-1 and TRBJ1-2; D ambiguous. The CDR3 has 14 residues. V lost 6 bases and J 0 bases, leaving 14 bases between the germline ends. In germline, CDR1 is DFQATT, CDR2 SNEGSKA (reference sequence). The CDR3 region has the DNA TGCAGTGCCGCGGATGGCTCAGCTAACTATGGCTACACCTTC. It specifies CSAADGSANYGYTF.

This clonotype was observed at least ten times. CDR3 sequence (DNA): TGTGCCAGCAGACCAACTTTCTTT. It specifies CASRPTFF. The chain carries TRBV28 and TRBJ1-1; no reliable D call. This CDR3 is built from 8 residues. Germline CDR1 reads MDHEN; CDR2 reads SYDVKM. V was clipped by 6 bases and J by 12 bases, with 5 bases between them.

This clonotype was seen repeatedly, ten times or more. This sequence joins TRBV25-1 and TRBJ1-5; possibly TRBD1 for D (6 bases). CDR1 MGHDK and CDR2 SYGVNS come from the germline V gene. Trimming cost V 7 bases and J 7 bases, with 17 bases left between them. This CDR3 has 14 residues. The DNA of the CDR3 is TGTGCCAGCACCCGGGGGGGGCCAGGGCAGCCCCAGCATTTT. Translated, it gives CASTRGGPGQPQHF.

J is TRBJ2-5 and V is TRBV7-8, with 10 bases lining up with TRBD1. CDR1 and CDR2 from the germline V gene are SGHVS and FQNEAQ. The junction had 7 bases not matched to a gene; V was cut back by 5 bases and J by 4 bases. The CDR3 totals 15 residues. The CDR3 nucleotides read TGTGCCAGCAGCGGCGGGGACAGGGGCGGAGAGACCCAGTACTTC. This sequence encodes CASSGGDRGGETQYF.

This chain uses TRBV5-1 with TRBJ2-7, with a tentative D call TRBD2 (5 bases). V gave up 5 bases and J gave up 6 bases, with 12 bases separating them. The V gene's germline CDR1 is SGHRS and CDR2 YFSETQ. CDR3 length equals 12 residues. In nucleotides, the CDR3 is TGCGCCAGCAGTGGGGAGTTCAGCGAGCAGTACTTC. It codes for CASSGEFSEQYF.